These 31 T cell receptor beta chains share one sample of origin, sequenced in a study of monozygotic twins with inflammatory bowel disease. For each CDR3 protein, TCRdb gives one entry from its re-call of the 5' RACE reads, without DNA. The sample has some 150,000 distinct CDR3 sequences. Specimen: blood. The receptor set was obtained from a human donor with ulcerative colitis or Crohn's disease, or a healthy co-twin of an affected twin (not recorded which).

The V and J genes are TRBV20-1 and TRBJ2-5; TCRdb returns TRBD1, unconfirmable since there is no DNA. The CDR3 runs to 15 residues. Germline-derived CDR1 and CDR2 are DFQATT and SNEGSKA (reference sequence). The CDR3 sequence: CSARDPRGRQETQYF.

CDR3 sequence reads: CASSPSRNSDTQYF. The chain couples TRBV7-2 to TRBJ2-3. Germline V gene sequence: CDR1 SGHTA, CDR2 FQGNSA. There are 14 residues in the CDR3.

The chain recombines TRBV28 with TRBJ2-7; without DNA, the TCRdb call of TRBD1 cannot be checked. This CDR3 has 16 amino acids. Germline loops: CDR1 MDHEN, CDR2 SYDVKM. CDR3 protein: CASSVTGTGGIYEQYF.

The chain recombines TRBV6-2 or TRBV6-3 with TRBJ1-1; without DNA, the TCRdb call of TRBD1 cannot be checked. The germline V gene encodes CDR1 MNHEY and CDR2 SVGEGT. This CDR3 contains 16 residues. The CDR3 reads CASSSMTGALNTEAFF.

The chain carries TRBV29-1 and TRBJ1-1; the TCRdb D gene call, TRBD1, has no DNA to confirm it. This CDR3 is 13 amino acids long. Germline V gives CDR1 SQVTM, CDR2 ANQGSEA. The CDR3 spells CSAAGQVGVEAFF.

The V and J genes are TRBV20-1 and TRBJ1-2. This CDR3 is 12 amino acids long. Germline V CDR1 and CDR2: DFQATT, SNEGSKA (reference sequence). CDR3 loop: CSAPAGYYGYTF.

The chain has TRBV6-1 and TRBJ2-3; lacking DNA, the TRBD1 call made by TCRdb goes unchecked. The CDR3 contains 15 residues. The germline CDR1 and CDR2 sequences are MNHNS and SASEGT. The CDR3 loop is CASRITGGGTDTQYF.

The V and J genes are TRBV6-1 and TRBJ2-1; TCRdb's D gene call, TRBD1, goes unchecked for lack of DNA. The CDR3 totals 12 residues. Germline V gene lookup returns CDR1 MNHNS and CDR2 SASEGT. The CDR3 loop is CASIPGVNEQFF.

This chain joins TRBV7-2 and TRBJ2-1; TCRdb names TRBD2, which stays unverified in the absence of DNA. This CDR3 region has 16 residues. Germline-derived CDR1 and CDR2 are SGHTA and FQGNSA. This chain's CDR3 is CASSEGGPPYYNEQFF.

The chain couples TRBV20-1 to TRBJ2-5; TCRdb's D gene call, TRBD2, goes unchecked for lack of DNA. Germline V lookup: CDR1 DFQATT, CDR2 SNEGSKA (reference sequence). The CDR3 extends over 15 amino acids. CDR3: CSAPFAGGAQETQYF.

The V gene is TRBV20-1, the J gene TRBJ2-1; the TCRdb D gene call, TRBD2, has no DNA to confirm it. Germline V gene sequence: CDR1 DFQATT, CDR2 SNEGSKA (reference sequence). The CDR3 is made up of 14 amino acids. This CDR3 is CSAHYGTSLNEQFF.

The CDR3 is CSVQGFVTDTQYF. This chain joins TRBV29-1 and TRBJ2-3; as DNA is missing, the TRBD1 call by TCRdb cannot be tested. The CDR3 spans 13 residues. In germline, CDR1 is SQVTM, CDR2 ANQGSEA.

V gene TRBV12-3 or TRBV12-4 combines with J gene TRBJ1-1; TCRdb proposes TRBD1, but this gene call is untestable without DNA. The CDR3 contains 15 residues. CDR3 sequence: CASKPTGAWGTEAFF.

The rearrangement links TRBV7-2 to TRBJ1-3; checking the TCRdb D call of TRBD1 is not possible without DNA. The CDR3 runs to 15 residues. The V gene's germline CDR1 is SGHTA and CDR2 FQGNSA. The CDR3 here is CASSPRQGRGNTIYF. Supplemented by reference TRBV7-2 and TRBJ1-3, the full variable domain reads GAGVSQSPSNKVTEKGKDVELRCDPISGHTALYWYRQSLGQGLEFLIYFQGNSAPDKSGLPSDRFSAERTGGSVSTLTIQRTQQEDSAVYLCASSPRQGRGNTIYFGEGSWLTVV.

This chain joins TRBV2 and TRBJ1-3. The CDR3 length is 15 residues. Germline assignment: CDR1 SNHLY and CDR2 FYNNEI. CDR3 loop: CASSESWNSGNTIYF.

CDR3 sequence reads: CASLPRPGQVQETQYF. This rearrangement joins TRBV12-3 or TRBV12-4 to TRBJ2-5; TCRdb lists TRBD1, though no DNA is available to test this call. The CDR3 contains 16 residues.

The chain employs TRBV7-9 and TRBJ2-5; the TCRdb D gene call, TRBD1, has no DNA to confirm it. The V gene's germline CDR1 is SEHNR and CDR2 FQNEAQ (reference sequence). The CDR3 is 15 residues long. CDR3: CASSPLGTGQETQYF.

J is TRBJ2-5 and V is TRBV10-3; TCRdb lists TRBD2, though no DNA is available to test this call. CDR3 length: 13 amino acids. The germline V gene encodes CDR1 ENHRY and CDR2 SYGVKD. This chain's CDR3 is CAISLGGQETQYF.

V and J are TRBV25-1 and TRBJ1-2; TCRdb indicates TRBD1, and absent DNA this call remains unverified. CDR3 length: 15 amino acids. Germline lookup yields CDR1 MGHDK and CDR2 SYGVNS. The CDR3 protein is CASSESGTGRLGYTF.

J is TRBJ2-7 and V is TRBV7-9; TCRdb lists TRBD1, though no DNA is available to test this call. Germline V gene sequence: CDR1 SEHNR, CDR2 FQNEAQ (reference sequence). The CDR3 is 13 residues long. CDR3 in amino acids: CASRGTGIHEQYF.

The chain carries TRBV10-3 and TRBJ1-5. This CDR3 contains 12 residues. The germline CDR1 and CDR2 sequences are ENHRY and SYGVKD. CDR3 sequence: CATSRSNQPQHF.

This chain connects TRBV11-1 to TRBJ2-1; there is no DNA to check the TCRdb D call of TRBD1. The CDR3 loop spans 13 amino acids. Germline CDR1 and CDR2: SGHAT and FQDESV (reference sequence). The CDR3 protein is CASSAYRGNEQFF.

The chain recombines TRBV7-9 with TRBJ1-2; TCRdb names TRBD1, which stays unverified in the absence of DNA. This CDR3 spans 13 amino acids. Germline V CDR1 and CDR2: SEHNR, FQNEAQ (reference sequence). CDR3 sequence reads: CASSFEGLYGYTF. Full variable domain (remainder filled in from reference TRBV7-9 and TRBJ1-2): DTGVSQNPRHKITKRGQNVTFRCDPISEHNRLYWYRQTLGQGPEFLTYFQNEAQLEKSRLLSDRFSAERPKGSFSTLEIQRTEQGDSAMYLCASSFEGLYGYTFGSGTRLTVV.

The gene calls are TRBV13 and TRBJ2-5. Looked up from germline, CDR1 is PRHDT and CDR2 is FYEKMQ (reference sequence). This CDR3 region has 14 residues. CDR3 amino acids: CASSLGLHQETQYF. Full variable domain (outside the CDR3, taken from reference TRBV13 and TRBJ2-5): AAGVIQSPRHLIKEKRETATLKCYPIPRHDTVYWYQQGPGQDPQFLISFYEKMQSDKGSIPDRFSAQQFSDYHSELNMSSLELGDSALYFCASSLGLHQETQYFGPGTRLLVL.

The CDR3 spells CASSQVTASGNIQYF. V is TRBV3-1 and J is TRBJ2-4. The CDR3 extends over 15 amino acids. In germline, CDR1 is LGHDT, CDR2 YNNKEL (reference sequence).

The chain couples TRBV6-5 to TRBJ1-5; the TCRdb D gene call, TRBD1, has no DNA to confirm it. This CDR3 has 16 amino acids. Germline V CDR1 and CDR2: MNHEY, SVGAGI. The CDR3 sequence: CASSYPRGMSNQPQHF.

J is TRBJ2-3 and V is TRBV20-1; with no DNA, the TCRdb D assignment of TRBD2 cannot be verified. Germline V gene sequence: CDR1 DFQATT, CDR2 SNEGSKA (reference sequence). The CDR3 covers 15 residues. The CDR3 sequence: CSAKSGSRQADTQYF.

The chain combines TRBV7-9 with TRBJ2-5; TCRdb calls TRBD1, which cannot be checked without DNA. Germline values: CDR1 SEHNR, CDR2 FQNEAQ (reference sequence). The CDR3 is made up of 14 amino acids. The CDR3 region is CASSFDRITETQYF.

The gene calls are TRBV7-2 and TRBJ2-7. This CDR3 has 13 amino acids. CDR1 and CDR2 from the germline V gene are SGHTA and FQGNSA. CDR3 sequence: CASSLAYRYEQYF. Based on the CDR3 plus reference TRBV7-2 and TRBJ2-7, the full variable domain is GAGVSQSPSNKVTEKGKDVELRCDPISGHTALYWYRQSLGQGLEFLIYFQGNSAPDKSGLPSDRFSAERTGGSVSTLTIQRTQQEDSAVYLCASSLAYRYEQYFGPGTRLTVT.

This sequence joins TRBV30 and TRBJ2-3; TCRdb's D call of TRBD2 is untestable without DNA. Germline values: CDR1 GTSNPN, CDR2 SVGIG (reference sequence). This CDR3 has 13 amino acids. CDR3 in amino acids: CAWTRGGPDTQYF.

The V gene is TRBV29-1, the J gene TRBJ1-2. The CDR3 loop spans 12 amino acids. Germline loops: CDR1 SQVTM, CDR2 ANQGSEA. The CDR3 sequence: CSVVTADYGYTF.